The entry that follows covers one TCR beta chain sequence. The entry originates in a study of blood T cell repertoires in COVID-19. Profiled with immunoSEQ multiplex PCR; TCRdb holds only in-frame clones, not every one. The sample lists 90,000 to 110,000 clones; more than 65% were seen once. CDR3 size: 16 residues. CDR1 is SGHRS and CDR2 is YFSETQ in the germline V gene. Trimming took 0 bases from V and 5 from J, leaving 14 bases between them. The chain recombines TRBV5-1 with TRBJ1-4; D might be TRBD1 (5 bases). The sequenced sample consisted of peripheral blood. This sequence was found in a woman at least 80 years old with active or convalescent COVID-19. CDR3 DNA: TGCGCCAGCAGCTTGGTGTCTACAGGTCGGAATGAAAAACTGTTTTTT. Its translation is CASSLVSTGRNEKLFF.